A single sample is the source of the 12 T cell receptor beta chains below, sequenced in a study of T cell responses to AZD1222 COVID-19 vaccine. Method: immunoSEQ multiplex PCR; TCRdb's copy keeps in-frame clones and lacks some. In the table there are about 160,000 clones, 88% of which are singletons. The material was peripheral blood, obtained 28 days after the second AZD1222 dose. These receptors came from an adult who received the AZD1222 COVID-19 vaccine.

A word on this clone: Other DNA sequences from this sample encode an identical CDR3 as well. J is TRBJ1-5 and V is TRBV30; 8 nucleotides agree with TRBD1. V trimming: 0 bases; J trimming: 5 bases; junction bases outside the gene matches: 0. This CDR3 has 13 residues. CDR1 and CDR2 (germline): GTSNPN, SVGIG (reference sequence). CDR3 nucleotides: TGTGCCTGGAGTGTACAGGGGGATCAGCCCCAGCATTTT. It yields the protein CAWSVQGDQPQHF. Together with reference TRBV30 and TRBJ1-5, the CDR3 gives the full variable domain: SQTIHQWPATLVQPVGSPLSLECTVEGTSNPNLYWYRQAAGRGLQLLFYSVGIGQISSEVPQNLSASRPQDRQFILSSKKLLLSDSGFYLCAWSVQGDQPQHFGDGTRLSIL.

CDR3: CASRITREDGSTEAFF. In DNA form, the CDR3 reads TGTGCCAGCAGGATTACCAGGGAAGATGGGAGCACTGAAGCTTTCTTT. The V gene is TRBV2, the J gene TRBJ1-1; D perhaps matches TRBD1 (5 bases). Deletions cut 6 bases from V and 4 bases from J, with 21 bases between. CDR3 length: 16 residues. Germline V CDR1 and CDR2: SNHLY, FYNNEI.

This chain links TRBV19 with TRBJ2-2, with a possible D match to TRBD2 (6 bases). The CDR3 covers 15 residues. With 8 bases removed from V and 1 base from J, the gap between germline ends came to 14 bases. Germline V gene sequence: CDR1 LNHDA, CDR2 SQIVND (reference sequence). In nucleotides, the CDR3 is TGTGCCAGTTTACGCGGGGCGGTGAACACCGGGGAGCTGTTTTTT. It codes for CASLRGAVNTGELFF.

V usage is TRBV10-3 and J usage is TRBJ1-2, with D unclear. The V and J ends lost 4 bases and 4 bases respectively, with 13 bases between them. The length of the CDR3 is 14 residues. Germline loops: CDR1 ENHRY, CDR2 SYGVKD. Here the CDR3 reads CAISGPGVVYGYTF. Written as DNA, the CDR3 is TGTGCCATCAGTGGCCCCGGAGTGGTCTATGGCTACACCTTC.

V and J are TRBV6-1 and TRBJ1-1; maybe TRBD1 (5 bases). This CDR3 is 15 amino acids long. Trimming pared 0 bases from V and 0 bases from J, leaving 8 bases between. CDR1 and CDR2 (germline): MNHNS, SASEGT. CDR3 region: CASSEAGHLNTEAFF. The CDR3 DNA follows: TGTGCCAGCAGTGAAGCGGGGCACTTGAACACTGAAGCTTTCTTT.

In its sample, this clone was seen once. V usage is TRBV20-1 and J usage is TRBJ1-3; D remains unclear. CDR1 and CDR2 (germline): DFQATT, SNEGSKA (reference sequence). V lost 8 bases, J lost 4 bases, and 9 bases lay in between. This CDR3 contains 11 residues. The CDR3 sequence: CSPRAGNTIYF. The CDR3 DNA reads as TGCAGTCCGAGAGCGGGAAACACCATATATTTT.

The CDR3 is CASSQGGNYGYTF. The CDR3 region has the DNA TGTGCCAGCAGCCAAGGGGGCAACTATGGCTACACCTTC. The chain combines TRBV3-1 (or the pseudogene TRBV3-2) with TRBJ1-2, with D possibly being TRBD1 (5 bases). The CDR3 runs to 13 residues. Germline-derived CDR1 and CDR2 are LGHDT and YNNKEL (reference sequence). The V and J ends lost 1 base and 2 bases respectively, with 5 bases between them.

The J gene is TRBJ2-4, the V gene TRBV2; D remains unclear. Trimming pared 8 bases from V and 0 bases from J, leaving 11 bases between. The CDR3 has 14 residues. CDR1 is SNHLY and CDR2 is FYNNEI in the germline V gene. The CDR3 loop is CASEIDLAKNIQYF. DNA for the CDR3: TGTGCCAGCGAGATAGATCTAGCCAAAAACATTCAGTACTTC.

This chain connects TRBV5-4 to TRBJ2-1; possibly TRBD2 for D (5 bases). Germline V gives CDR1 SGHNT, CDR2 YYREEE (reference sequence). The CDR3 runs 16 residues. The V gene lost 0 bases and the J gene lost 1 base, with 11 bases spanning the gap. CDR3 loop: CASSLAGIGSYNEQFF. Written as DNA, the CDR3 is TGTGCCAGCAGCTTGGCGGGAATTGGGTCCTACAATGAGCAGTTCTTC.

The chain carries TRBV7-2 and TRBJ1-5; D not certain. The CDR3 is made up of 13 amino acids. Trimming removed 3 bases at V and 4 bases at J, with 7 bases between. The germline V gene encodes CDR1 SGHTA and CDR2 FQGNSA. In DNA, the CDR3 is TGTGCCAGCAGCTTTGACCGGAATCAGCCCCAGCATTTT. Protein: CASSFDRNQPQHF.

This clone was detected only once. The chain uses TRBV7-9 and TRBJ2-1; 8 bases match TRBD1. Trimming cost V 4 bases and J 5 bases; bases outside gene matches: 7. There are 15 residues in the CDR3. Germline loops: CDR1 SEHNR, CDR2 FQNEAQ (reference sequence). The CDR3 nucleotides read TGTGCCAGCAGCTCCGACTACAGGGGGAACAATGAGCAGTTCTTC. This translates into CASSSDYRGNNEQFF.

The chain carries TRBV5-5 and TRBJ2-5, with TRBD1 identical over 7 bases. V lost 3 bases, J lost 4 bases, and 6 bases stayed unmatched. The CDR3 contains 14 residues. Germline loops: CDR1 SGHKS, CDR2 YYEKEE (reference sequence). CDR3 coding DNA: TGTGCCAGCAGCTCTGGACAGGTTGGAGAGACCCAGTACTTC. Protein sequence: CASSSGQVGETQYF.